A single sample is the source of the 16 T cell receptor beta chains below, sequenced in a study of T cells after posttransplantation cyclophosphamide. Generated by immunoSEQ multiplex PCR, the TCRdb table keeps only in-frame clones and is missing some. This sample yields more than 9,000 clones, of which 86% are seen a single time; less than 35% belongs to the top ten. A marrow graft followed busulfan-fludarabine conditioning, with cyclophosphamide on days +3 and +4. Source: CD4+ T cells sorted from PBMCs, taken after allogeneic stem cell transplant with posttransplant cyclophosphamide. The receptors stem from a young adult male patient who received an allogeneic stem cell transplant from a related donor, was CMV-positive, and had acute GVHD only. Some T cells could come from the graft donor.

CDR3 sequence: CASSTQENTEAFF. Written as DNA, the CDR3 is TGCGCCAGCAGTACACAGGAGAACACTGAAGCTTTCTTT. The rearrangement uses TRBV5-1 and TRBJ1-1; tentatively, D is TRBD1 (5 bases). Deletions cut 5 bases from V and 1 base from J, with 9 bases between. The CDR3 is made up of 13 amino acids. Germline CDR1 is SGHRS and CDR2 is YFSETQ.

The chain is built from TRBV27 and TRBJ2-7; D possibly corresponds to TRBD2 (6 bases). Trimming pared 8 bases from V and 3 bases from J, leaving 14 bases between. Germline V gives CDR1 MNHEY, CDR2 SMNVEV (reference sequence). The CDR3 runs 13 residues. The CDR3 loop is CASALAGRYEQYF. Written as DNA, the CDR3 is TGTGCCAGCGCCCTCGCGGGGCGCTACGAGCAGTACTTC.

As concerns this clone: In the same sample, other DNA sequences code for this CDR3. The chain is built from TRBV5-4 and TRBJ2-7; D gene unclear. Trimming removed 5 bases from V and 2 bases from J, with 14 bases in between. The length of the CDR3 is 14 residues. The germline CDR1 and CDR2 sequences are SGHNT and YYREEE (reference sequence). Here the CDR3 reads CASSPQDTPYEQYF. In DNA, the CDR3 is TGTGCCAGCAGTCCTCAAGACACCCCCTACGAGCAGTACTTC. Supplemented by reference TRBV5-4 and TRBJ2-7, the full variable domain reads ETGVTQSPTHLIKTRGQQVTLRCSSQSGHNTVSWYQQALGQGPQFIFQYYREEENGRGNFPPRFSGLQFPNYSSELNVNALELDDSALYLCASSPQDTPYEQYFGPGTRLTVT.

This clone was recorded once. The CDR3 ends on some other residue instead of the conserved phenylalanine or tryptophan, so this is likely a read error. As DNA, the CDR3 is TGCGCCAGCAGCTTGGACGGACAGGGGGCGAACACTGAAGCTTTCCTT. It encodes CASSLDGQGANTEAFL. V gene TRBV5-1 combines with J gene TRBJ1-1, with 11 bases aligning to TRBD1. CDR1 SGHRS and CDR2 YFSETQ come from the germline V gene. The CDR3 loop spans 16 amino acids. J lost 1 base, V lost 0 bases, and 2 bases had no gene match.

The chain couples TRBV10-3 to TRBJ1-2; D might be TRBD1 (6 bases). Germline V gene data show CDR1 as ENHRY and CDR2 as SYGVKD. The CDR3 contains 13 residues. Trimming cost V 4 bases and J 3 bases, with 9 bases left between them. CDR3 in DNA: TGTGCCATCAGTGGGGGGCAAGACTATGGCTACACCTTC. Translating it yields CAISGGQDYGYTF.

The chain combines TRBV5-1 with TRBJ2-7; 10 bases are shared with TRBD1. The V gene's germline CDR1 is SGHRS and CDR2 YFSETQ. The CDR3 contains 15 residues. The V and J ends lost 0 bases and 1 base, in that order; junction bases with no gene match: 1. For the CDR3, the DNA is TGCGCCAGCAGCTTGGAGGGACAGGGGTCCTACGAGCAGTACTTC. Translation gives CASSLEGQGSYEQYF. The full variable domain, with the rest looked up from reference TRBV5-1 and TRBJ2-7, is KAGVTQTPRYLIKTRGQQVTLSCSPISGHRSVSWYQQTPGQGLQFLFEYFSETQRNKGNFPGRFSGRQFSNSRSEMNVSTLELGDSALYLCASSLEGQGSYEQYFGPGTRLTVT.

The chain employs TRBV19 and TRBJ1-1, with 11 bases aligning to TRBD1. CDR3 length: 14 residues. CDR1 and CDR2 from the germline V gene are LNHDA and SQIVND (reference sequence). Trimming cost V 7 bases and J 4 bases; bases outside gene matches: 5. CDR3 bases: TGTGCCAGTACCATGGGGACAGGGGGCACTGAAGCTTTCTTT. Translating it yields CASTMGTGGTEAFF.

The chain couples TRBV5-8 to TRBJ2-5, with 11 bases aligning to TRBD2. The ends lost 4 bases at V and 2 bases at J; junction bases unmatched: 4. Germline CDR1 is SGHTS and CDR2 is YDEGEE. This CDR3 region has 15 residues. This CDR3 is CASSPGLAEQETQYF. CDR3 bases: TGTGCCAGCAGCCCGGGACTAGCGGAACAAGAGACCCAGTACTTC.

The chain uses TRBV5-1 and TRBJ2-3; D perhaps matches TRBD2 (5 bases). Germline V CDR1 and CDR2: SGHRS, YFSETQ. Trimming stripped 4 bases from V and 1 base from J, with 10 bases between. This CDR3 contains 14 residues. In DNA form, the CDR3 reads TGCGCCAGCAGCGTCCAAGCGGGCACAGATACGCAGTATTTT. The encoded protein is CASSVQAGTDTQYF.

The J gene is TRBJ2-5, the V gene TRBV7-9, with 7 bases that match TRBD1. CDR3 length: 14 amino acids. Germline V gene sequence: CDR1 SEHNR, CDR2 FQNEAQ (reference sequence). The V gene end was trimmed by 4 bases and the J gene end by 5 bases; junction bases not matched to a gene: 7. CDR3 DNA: TGTGCCAGCAGCTCTGACAGGGTTCGGGAGACCCAGTACTTC. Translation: CASSSDRVRETQYF.

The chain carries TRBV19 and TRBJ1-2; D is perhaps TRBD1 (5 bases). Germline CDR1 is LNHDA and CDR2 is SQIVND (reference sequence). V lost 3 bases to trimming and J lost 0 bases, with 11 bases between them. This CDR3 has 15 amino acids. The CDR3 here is CASSIPGKANYGYTF. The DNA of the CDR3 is TGTGCCAGTAGTATCCCAGGGAAGGCTAACTATGGCTACACCTTC.

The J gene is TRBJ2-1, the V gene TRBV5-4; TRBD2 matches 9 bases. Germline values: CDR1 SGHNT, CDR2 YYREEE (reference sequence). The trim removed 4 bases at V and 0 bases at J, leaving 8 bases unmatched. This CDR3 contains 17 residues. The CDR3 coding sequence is TGTGCCAGCAGCCAAACCCTACTAGCGGGCTCCTACAATGAGCAGTTCTTC. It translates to CASSQTLLAGSYNEQFF.

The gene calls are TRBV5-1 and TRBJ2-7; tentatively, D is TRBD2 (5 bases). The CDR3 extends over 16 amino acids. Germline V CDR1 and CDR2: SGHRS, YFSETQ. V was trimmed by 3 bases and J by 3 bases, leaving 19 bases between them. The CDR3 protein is CASSSGLSPLYYEQYF. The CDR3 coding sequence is TGCGCCAGCAGCTCAGGACTCTCACCGCTATACTACGAGCAGTACTTC.

The CDR3 nucleotides read TGCGCCAGCAGCTTACGACAGGGCATGAACACTGAAGCTTTCTTT. Its protein product is CASSLRQGMNTEAFF. The rearrangement joins TRBV5-1 to TRBJ1-1; TRBD1 aligns across 7 bases. In germline, CDR1 is SGHRS, CDR2 YFSETQ. Losses at the gene ends were 2 bases for V and 0 bases for J; bases not matched to a gene: 4. CDR3 size: 15 residues.

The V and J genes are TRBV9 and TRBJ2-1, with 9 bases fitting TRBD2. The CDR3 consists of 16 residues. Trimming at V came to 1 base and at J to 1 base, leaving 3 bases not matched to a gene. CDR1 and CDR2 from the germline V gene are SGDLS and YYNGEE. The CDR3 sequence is CASSVSGGRSYNEQFF. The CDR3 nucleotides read TGTGCCAGCAGCGTAAGCGGGGGGAGGTCCTACAATGAGCAGTTCTTC.

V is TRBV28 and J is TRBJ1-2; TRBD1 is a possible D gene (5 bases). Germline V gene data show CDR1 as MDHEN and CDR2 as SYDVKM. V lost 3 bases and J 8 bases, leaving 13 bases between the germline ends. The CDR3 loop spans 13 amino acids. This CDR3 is CASSFFREGGYTF. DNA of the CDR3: TGTGCCAGCAGTTTTTTCAGGGAAGGGGGCTACACCTTC.